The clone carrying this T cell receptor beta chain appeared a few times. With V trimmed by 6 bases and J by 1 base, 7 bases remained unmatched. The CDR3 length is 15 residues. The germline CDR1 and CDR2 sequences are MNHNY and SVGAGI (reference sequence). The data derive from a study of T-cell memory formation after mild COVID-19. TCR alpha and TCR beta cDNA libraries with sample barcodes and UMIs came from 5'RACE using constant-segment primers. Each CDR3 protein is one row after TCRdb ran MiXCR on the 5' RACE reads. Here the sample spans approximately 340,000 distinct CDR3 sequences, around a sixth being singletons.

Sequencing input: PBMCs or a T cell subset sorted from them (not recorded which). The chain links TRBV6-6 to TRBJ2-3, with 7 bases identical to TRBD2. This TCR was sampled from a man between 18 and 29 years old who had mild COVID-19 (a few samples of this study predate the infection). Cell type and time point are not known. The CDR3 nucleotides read TGTGCCAGCAGCCTCCTAGCGGAGGGCACAGATACGCAGTATTTT. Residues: CASSLLAEGTDTQYF.